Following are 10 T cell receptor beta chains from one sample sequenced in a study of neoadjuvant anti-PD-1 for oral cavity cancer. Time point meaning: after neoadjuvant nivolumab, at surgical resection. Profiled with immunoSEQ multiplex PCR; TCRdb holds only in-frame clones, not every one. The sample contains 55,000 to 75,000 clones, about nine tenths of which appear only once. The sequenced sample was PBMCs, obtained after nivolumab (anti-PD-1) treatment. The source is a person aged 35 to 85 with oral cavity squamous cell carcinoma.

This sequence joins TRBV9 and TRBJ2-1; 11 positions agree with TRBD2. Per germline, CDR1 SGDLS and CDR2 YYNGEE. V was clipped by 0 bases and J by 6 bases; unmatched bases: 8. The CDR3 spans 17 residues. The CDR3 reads CASSVGSGLAGINEQFF. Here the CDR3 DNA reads TGTGCCAGCAGCGTAGGTAGCGGACTAGCGGGTATCAATGAGCAGTTCTTC. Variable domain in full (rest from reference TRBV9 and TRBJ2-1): DSGVTQTPKHLITATGQRVTLRCSPRSGDLSVYWYQQSLDQGLQFLIQYYNGEERAKGNILERFSAQQFPDLHSELNLSSLELGDSALYFCASSVGSGLAGINEQFFGPGTRLTVL.

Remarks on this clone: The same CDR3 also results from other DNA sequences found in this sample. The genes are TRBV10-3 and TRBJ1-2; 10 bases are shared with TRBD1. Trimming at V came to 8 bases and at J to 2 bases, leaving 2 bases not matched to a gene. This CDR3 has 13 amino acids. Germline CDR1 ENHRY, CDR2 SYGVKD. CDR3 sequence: CAIPGQGNYGYTF. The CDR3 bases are TGTGCCATCCCGGGACAGGGGAACTATGGCTACACCTTC.

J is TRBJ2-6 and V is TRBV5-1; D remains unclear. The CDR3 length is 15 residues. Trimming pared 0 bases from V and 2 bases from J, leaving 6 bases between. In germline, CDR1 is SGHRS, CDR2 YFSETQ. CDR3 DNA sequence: TGCGCCAGCAGCTTGGGCGGCGCTGGGGCCAACGTCCTGACTTTC. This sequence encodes CASSLGGAGANVLTF.

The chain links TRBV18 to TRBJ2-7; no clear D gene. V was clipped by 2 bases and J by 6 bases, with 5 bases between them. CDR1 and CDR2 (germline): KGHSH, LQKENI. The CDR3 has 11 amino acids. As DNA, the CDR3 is TGTGCCAGCTCACCAGAAATCGAGCAGTACTTC. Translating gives CASSPEIEQYF.

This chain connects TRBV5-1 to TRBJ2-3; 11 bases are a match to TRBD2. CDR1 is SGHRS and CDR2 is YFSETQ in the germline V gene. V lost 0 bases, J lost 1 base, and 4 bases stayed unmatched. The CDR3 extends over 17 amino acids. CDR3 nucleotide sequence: TGCGCCAGCAGCTTGGTACTAGCGGGAGTGGGCACAGATACGCAGTATTTT. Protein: CASSLVLAGVGTDTQYF.

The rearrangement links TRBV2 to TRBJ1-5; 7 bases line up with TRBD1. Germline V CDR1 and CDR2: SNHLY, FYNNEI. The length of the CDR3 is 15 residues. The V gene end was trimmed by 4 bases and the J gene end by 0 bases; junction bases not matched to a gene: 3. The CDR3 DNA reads TGTGCCAGCAGTGTGAGGGGGCATAGCAATCAGCCCCAGCATTTT. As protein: CASSVRGHSNQPQHF.

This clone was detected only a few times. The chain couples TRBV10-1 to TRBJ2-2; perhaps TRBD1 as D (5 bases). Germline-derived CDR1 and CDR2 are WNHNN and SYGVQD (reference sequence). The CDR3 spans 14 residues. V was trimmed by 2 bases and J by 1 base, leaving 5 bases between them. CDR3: CASSEGQNTGELFF. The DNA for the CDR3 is TGCGCCAGCAGTGAGGGACAGAACACCGGGGAGCTGTTTTTT.

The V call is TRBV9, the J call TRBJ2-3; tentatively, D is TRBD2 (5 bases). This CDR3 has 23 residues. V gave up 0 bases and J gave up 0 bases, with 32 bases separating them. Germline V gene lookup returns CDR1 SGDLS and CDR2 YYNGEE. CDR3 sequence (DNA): TGTGCCAGCAGCGTAGGGACTGGCGGCTTCCCCACCAGACGGCGTTTAAGCACAGATACGCAGTATTTT. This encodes CASSVGTGGFPTRRRLSTDTQYF.

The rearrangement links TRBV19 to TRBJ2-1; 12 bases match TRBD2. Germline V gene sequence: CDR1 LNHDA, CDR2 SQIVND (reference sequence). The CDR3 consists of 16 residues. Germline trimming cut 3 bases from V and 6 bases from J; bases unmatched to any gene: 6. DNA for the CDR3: TGTGCCAGTAGTATTCGCGGGACTAGCGGGCTCAATGAGCAGTTCTTC. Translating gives CASSIRGTSGLNEQFF.

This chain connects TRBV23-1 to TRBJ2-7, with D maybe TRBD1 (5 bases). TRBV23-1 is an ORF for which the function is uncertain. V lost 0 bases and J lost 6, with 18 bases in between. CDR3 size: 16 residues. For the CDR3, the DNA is TGCGCCAGCAGTCAATCCCCGCCAGGGATGCCCGGCGAGCAGTACTTC. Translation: CASSQSPPGMPGEQYF.